The clone carrying this TCR beta chain came up many times. The antigen is unknown. Sample time point: sample taken at primary tumor resection. These data originate in a study of spatial heterogeneity in lung cancer. Background on the study: Strong correlation linked TCR transcript counts in tumor regions to a T cell module score derived from matched bulk RNA-seq.

The study's findings and limits: In tumors, expanded intratumoral alpha and beta TCR counts tracked mutation counts.

CDR1 is DFQATT, CDR2 SNEGSKA, per germline (reference sequence). V was clipped by 6 bases and J by 7 bases, with 15 bases between them. This CDR3 has 12 amino acids. Each TCR cDNA molecule carried a unique molecular identifier. TCRdb re-called the 5' RACE reads through MiXCR, storing one row per CDR3 protein. The data contain some 10,000 distinct CDR3 sequences, 9.5% to 13% of them singletons. This receptor was obtained from a female donor with early-stage non-small cell lung cancer. The chain uses TRBV20-1 and TRBJ1-2; D call uncertain. The sequencing used lung tumor tissue, collected at surgery. CDR3 loop: CSAPLSQSGYTF. CDR3 bases: TGCAGTGCCCCCTTGTCGCAGTCTGGCTACACCTTC.